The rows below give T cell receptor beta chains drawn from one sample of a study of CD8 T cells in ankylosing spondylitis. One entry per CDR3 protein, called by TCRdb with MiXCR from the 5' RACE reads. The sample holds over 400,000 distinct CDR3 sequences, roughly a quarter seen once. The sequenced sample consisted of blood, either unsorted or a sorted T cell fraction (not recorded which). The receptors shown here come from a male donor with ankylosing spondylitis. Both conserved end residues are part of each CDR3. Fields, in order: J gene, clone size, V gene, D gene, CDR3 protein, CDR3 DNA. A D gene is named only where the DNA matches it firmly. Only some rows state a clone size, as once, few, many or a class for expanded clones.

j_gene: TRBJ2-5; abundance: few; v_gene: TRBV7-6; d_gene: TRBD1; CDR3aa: CASSLGLGTGVETQYF; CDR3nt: TGTGCCAGCAGCTTAGGACTCGGGACAGGGGTAGAGACCCAGTACTTC
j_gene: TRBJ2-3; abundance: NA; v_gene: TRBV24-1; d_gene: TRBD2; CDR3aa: CATSDLPSGRTDTQYF; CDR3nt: TGTGCCACCAGTGATCTCCCTAGCGGACGCACAGATACGCAGTATTTT
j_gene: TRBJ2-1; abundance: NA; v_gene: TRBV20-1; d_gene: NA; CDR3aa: CSAPKRRRRGYNEQFF; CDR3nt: TGCAGTGCTCCCAAACGGCGGCGACGGGGGTACAATGAGCAGTTCTTC
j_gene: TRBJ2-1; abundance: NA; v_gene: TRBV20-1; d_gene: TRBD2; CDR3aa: CSAFGLAYDNEQFF; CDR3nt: TGCAGTGCTTTTGGACTAGCGTACGACAATGAGCAGTTCTTC
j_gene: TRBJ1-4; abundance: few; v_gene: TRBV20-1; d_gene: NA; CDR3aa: CSAPVGREKLFF; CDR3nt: TGCAGTGCCCCGGTCGGCAGGGAAAAACTGTTTTTT
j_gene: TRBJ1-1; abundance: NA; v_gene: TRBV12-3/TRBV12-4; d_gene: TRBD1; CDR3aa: CASSQQGARYTEAFF; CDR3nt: TGTGCCAGCAGCCAGCAGGGGGCAAGGTACACTGAAGCTTTCTTT
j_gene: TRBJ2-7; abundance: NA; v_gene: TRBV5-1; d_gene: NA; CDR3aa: CASSLMIGNYEQYF; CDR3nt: TGCGCCAGCAGCTTAATGATTGGGAACTACGAGCAGTACTTC
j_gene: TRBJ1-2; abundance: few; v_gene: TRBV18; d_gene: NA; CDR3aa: CASSREDHRSDGYTF; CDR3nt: TGTGCCAGCTCAAGGGAGGATCATCGAAGTGATGGCTACACCTTC
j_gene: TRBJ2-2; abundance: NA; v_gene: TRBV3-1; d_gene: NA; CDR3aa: CASSFKRAANTGELFF; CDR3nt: TGTGCCAGCAGTTTCAAGCGGGCGGCGAACACCGGGGAGCTGTTTTTT
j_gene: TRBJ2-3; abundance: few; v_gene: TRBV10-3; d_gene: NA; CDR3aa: CAAEGGTDTQYF; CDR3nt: TGTGCCGCCGAGGGTGGCACAGATACGCAGTATTTT
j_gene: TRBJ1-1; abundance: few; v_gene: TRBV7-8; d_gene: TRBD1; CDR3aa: CASSRAGTGGNTEAFF; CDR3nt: TGTGCCAGCAGTCGCGCCGGGACAGGGGGCAACACTGAAGCTTTCTTT
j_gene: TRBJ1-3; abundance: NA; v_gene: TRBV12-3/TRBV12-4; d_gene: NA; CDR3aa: CASSFSRSSGNTIYF; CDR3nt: TGTGCCAGCAGTTTTAGTAGGTCCTCTGGAAACACCATATATTTT
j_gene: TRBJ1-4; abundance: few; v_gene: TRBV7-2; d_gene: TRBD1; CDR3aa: CASSLVRATGEKLFF; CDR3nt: TGTGCCAGCAGCTTAGTTCGTGCGACAGGGGAAAAACTGTTTTTT
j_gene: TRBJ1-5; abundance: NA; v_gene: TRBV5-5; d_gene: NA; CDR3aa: CASSSQQGRSNQPQHF; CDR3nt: TGTGCCAGCAGCTCTCAACAGGGCCGGAGCAATCAGCCCCAGCATTTT